This entry concerns a single TCR beta chain. What it recognizes is unknown. Germline V gene lookup returns CDR1 LGHNT and CDR2 FRNRAP. The CDR3 runs 13 residues. V lost 5 bases and J 8 bases, leaving 13 bases between the germline ends. These data come from a study of T cell responses to AZD1222 COVID-19 vaccine. Notes on the study in general: The CD4 TCRs associated with vaccination extended across spike and predominated at 160-218 and 743-854.

Pooled samples include second doses given at about 4 or 12 weeks. Profiling relied on immunoSEQ multiplex PCR, and the TCRdb table lists in-frame clones only, not all of them. Among about 79,000 clones listed, about four fifths were seen once. This TCR was recovered from an adult who received the AZD1222 COVID-19 vaccine. This chain uses TRBV12-5 with TRBJ1-5; no definite D call. Sequenced here: peripheral blood, sampled 28 days after the second AZD1222 dose. The CDR3 spells CASGPDCSKPQHF. CDR3 bases: TGTGCTAGTGGTCCGGACTGCTCGAAGCCCCAGCATTTT.